The clone carrying this TCR beta chain was recorded a few times. Per the authors' pipeline: How many nucleated cells were present was estimated from reference gene primer amplification. Assay: immunoSEQ multiplex PCR; the TCRdb copy retains only in-frame clones and omits some. The DNA gave D and trimming, while V, J and clone size come from that table. This sample has approximately 200,000 clones; approximately 80% occur once, and the top ten carry 9.5% to 15%. This specimen belongs to a study of blood T cell repertoires in COVID-19. In the study overall: The United States, Italy and Spain provided the acute and convalescent COVID-19 samples. The analysed material was cDNA or gDNA that came from T cells, B-cell-depleted T cells, or PBMCs.

The CDR3 totals 16 residues. After removal of 4 bases from V and 5 bases from J, the junction contained 7 bases not matched to a gene. The germline gives CDR1 LNHDA, CDR2 SQIVND (reference sequence). Sequencing was performed on peripheral blood. The chain carries TRBV19 and TRBJ1-6; 8 bases align to TRBD1. The sequence derives from a woman aged 45-65 years with acute or convalescent COVID-19. CDR3 coding DNA: TGTGCCAGTAGTACCGAGGGACAGGCGAATAATTCACCCCTCCACTTT. This translates into CASSTEGQANNSPLHF.